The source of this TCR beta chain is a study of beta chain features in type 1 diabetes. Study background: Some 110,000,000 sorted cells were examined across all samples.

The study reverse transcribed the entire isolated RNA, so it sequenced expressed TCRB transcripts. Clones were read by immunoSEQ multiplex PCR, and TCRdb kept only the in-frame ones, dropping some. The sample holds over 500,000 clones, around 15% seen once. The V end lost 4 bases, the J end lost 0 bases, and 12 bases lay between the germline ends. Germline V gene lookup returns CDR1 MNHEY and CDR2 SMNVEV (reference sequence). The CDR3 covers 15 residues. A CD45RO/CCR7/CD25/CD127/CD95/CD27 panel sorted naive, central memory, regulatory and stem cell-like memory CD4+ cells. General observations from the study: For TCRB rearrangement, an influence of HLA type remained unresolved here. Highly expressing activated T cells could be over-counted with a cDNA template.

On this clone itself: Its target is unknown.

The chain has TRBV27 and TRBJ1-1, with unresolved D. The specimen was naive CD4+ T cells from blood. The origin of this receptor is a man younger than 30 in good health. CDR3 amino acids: CASSSWTGMNTEAFF. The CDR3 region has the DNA TGTGCCAGCAGTTCTTGGACCGGGATGAACACTGAAGCTTTCTTT.